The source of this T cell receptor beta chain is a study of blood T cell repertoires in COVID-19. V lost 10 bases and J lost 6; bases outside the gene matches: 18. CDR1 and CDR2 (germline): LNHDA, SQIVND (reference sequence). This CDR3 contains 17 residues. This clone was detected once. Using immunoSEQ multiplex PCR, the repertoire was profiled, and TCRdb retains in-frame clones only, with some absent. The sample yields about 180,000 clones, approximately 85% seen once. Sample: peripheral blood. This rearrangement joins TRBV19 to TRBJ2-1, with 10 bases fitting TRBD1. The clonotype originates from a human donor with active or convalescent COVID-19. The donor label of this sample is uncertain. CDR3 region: CATRQGAYGVLTNEQFF. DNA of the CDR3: TGTGCCACAAGACAGGGGGCGTACGGAGTCTTGACCAATGAGCAGTTCTTC.